This T cell receptor beta chain was identified in a study of chemoradiotherapy in HPV16-positive cancers. Study-level points and caveats: Candidate HPV-specific clones and E7-related TCR motifs grew in tumor during treatment. Better recurrence-free survival went with HPV-responsive T-cell expansion in HPV16-positive patients.

Some clones are missing from TCRdb's copy, which holds only in-frame ones; the method was immunoSEQ multiplex PCR. The sample includes some 5,000 clones, more than 65% seen only once; the top ten take roughly 9.3%. Germline lookup yields CDR1 LNHDA and CDR2 SQIVND (reference sequence). The CDR3 loop spans 16 amino acids. The ends were cut back, 7 bases at V and 4 bases at J, with 19 bases in the middle. About this clone: Antigen unknown.

Samples were taken several times over chemoradiotherapy. The specimen was tumor tissue, collected from a patient who underwent chemoradiotherapy. This chain links TRBV19 with TRBJ2-2; possibly TRBD2 for D (7 bases). The receptor's source is a human donor with HPV-associated anogenital cancer. The CDR3 loop is CASTKGEGGGTGELFF. In DNA, the CDR3 is TGTGCCAGTACCAAAGGCGAGGGGGGGGGCACCGGGGAGCTGTTTTTT.